This T cell receptor beta chain originates from a study of blood T cell repertoires in COVID-19. The overall study: The study drew acute and convalescent COVID-19 samples from the United States, Italy and Spain. PBMCs, B-cell-depleted T cells, or T cells provided the cDNA or gDNA that made up the material.

The sample holds a few counts of this clone. The CDR3 covers 15 residues. Germline CDR1 and CDR2: SGDLS and YYNGEE. The V and J ends lost 4 bases and 4 bases, in that order; junction bases with no gene match: 6. Original data processing: Estimates of nucleated cell counts were drawn from the amplification of reference gene primers. Method: immunoSEQ multiplex PCR; TCRdb's copy keeps in-frame clones and lacks some. The DNA was the basis for D and trimming; V, J and clone size are from that table. Of 150,000 to 180,000 clones listed, over 75% are singletons. This chain connects TRBV9 to TRBJ2-2; 8 nucleotides line up with TRBD2. Sequenced: peripheral blood. The receptor was isolated from a woman in her thirties or forties with acute or convalescent COVID-19. CDR3 bases: TGTGCCAGCAGCCCGGGACTAGAGGGCACCGGGGAGCTGTTTTTT. Its protein product is CASSPGLEGTGELFF.